The T cell receptor beta chain described here comes from a study of CD8+CD57+ T cells in acquired aplastic anemia. Germline V lookup: CDR1 DFQATT, CDR2 SNEGSKA (reference sequence). CDR3 length: 13 residues. V was clipped by 1 base and J by 2 bases, with 9 bases between them. CDR3 and TCR beta VDJ profiling relied on genomic DNA as the template. Each CDR3 protein is one row after TCRdb ran MiXCR on the reads. This table holds about 180,000 distinct CDR3 sequences, roughly 65% found once. In regard to this clonotype: Antigen: not known.

Whole-study findings and limits: Between patients and controls, approximately 29 CD8+ CDR3 sequences were found in common.

In patients chosen for sequencing, flow cytometry had shown CD8+CD57+ cell expansion. Everyone among the patients had severe acquired aplastic anemia. There was no therapy given to any patient before the blood sampling took place. Sequencing used sorted CD4+, CD8+, or CD8+CD57+ T cells (not recorded which) from PBMCs. The chain recombines TRBV20-1 with TRBJ2-7, with D maybe TRBD2 (5 bases). The clonotype originates from a human donor with aplastic anemia. The CDR3 sequence: CSARGASPYEQYF. As DNA, the CDR3 is TGCAGTGCTAGAGGGGCTAGCCCCTACGAGCAGTACTTC.